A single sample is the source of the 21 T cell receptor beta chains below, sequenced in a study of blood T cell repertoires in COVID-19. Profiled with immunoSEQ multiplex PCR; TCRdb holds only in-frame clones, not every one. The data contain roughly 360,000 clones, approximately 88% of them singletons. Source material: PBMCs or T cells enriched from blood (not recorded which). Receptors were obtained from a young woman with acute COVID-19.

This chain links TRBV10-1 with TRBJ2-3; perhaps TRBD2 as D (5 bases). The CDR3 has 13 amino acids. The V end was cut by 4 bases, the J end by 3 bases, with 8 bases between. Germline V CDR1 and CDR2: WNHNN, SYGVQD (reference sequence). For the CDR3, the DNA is TGCGCCAGCAGTGGAGGACTTACAGATACGCAGTATTTT. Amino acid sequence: CASSGGLTDTQYF.

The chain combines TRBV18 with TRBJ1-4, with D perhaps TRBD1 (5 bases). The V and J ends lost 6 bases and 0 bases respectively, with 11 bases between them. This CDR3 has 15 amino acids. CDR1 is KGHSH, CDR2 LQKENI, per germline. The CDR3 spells CASSRQLPTNEKLFF. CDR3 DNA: TGTGCCAGCTCGCGACAGCTACCAACTAATGAAAAACTGTTTTTT.

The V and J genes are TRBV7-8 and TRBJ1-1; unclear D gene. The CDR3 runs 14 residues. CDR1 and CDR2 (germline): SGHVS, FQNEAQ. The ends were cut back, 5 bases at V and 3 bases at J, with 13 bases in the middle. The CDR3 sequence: CASSDLGVYTEAFF. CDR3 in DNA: TGTGCCAGCAGCGACCTCGGGGTTTACACTGAAGCTTTCTTT.

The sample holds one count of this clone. CDR3 in DNA: TGTGCCAGTCCGATTGGGACAGGGGAAGCTTTCTTT. Translation: CASPIGTGEAFF. This chain uses TRBV19 with TRBJ1-1; 9 nucleotides align to TRBD1. This CDR3 is built from 12 residues. The J segment lost 8 bases and the V segment lost 8 bases, leaving 6 bases of the junction unmatched. Germline V gives CDR1 LNHDA, CDR2 SQIVND (reference sequence).

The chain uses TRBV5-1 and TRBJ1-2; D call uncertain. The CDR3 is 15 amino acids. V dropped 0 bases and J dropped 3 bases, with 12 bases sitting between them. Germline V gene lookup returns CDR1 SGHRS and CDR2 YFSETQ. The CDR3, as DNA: TGCGCCAGCAGCTTGGCTGCGGAGTTGGACTATGGCTACACCTTC. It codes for CASSLAAELDYGYTF.

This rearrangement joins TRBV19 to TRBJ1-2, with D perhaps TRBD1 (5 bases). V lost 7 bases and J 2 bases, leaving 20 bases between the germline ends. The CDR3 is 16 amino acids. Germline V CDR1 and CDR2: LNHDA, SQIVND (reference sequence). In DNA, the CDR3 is TGTGCCAGTACCTTCCGTTTGGGACTGCGAAACTATGGCTACACCTTC. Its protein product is CASTFRLGLRNYGYTF. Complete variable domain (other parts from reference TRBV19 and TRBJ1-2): DGGITQSPKYLFRKEGQNVTLSCEQNLNHDAMYWYRQDPGQGLRLIYYSQIVNDFQKGDIAEGYSVSREKKESFPLTVTSAQKNPTAFYLCASTFRLGLRNYGYTFGSGTRLTVV.

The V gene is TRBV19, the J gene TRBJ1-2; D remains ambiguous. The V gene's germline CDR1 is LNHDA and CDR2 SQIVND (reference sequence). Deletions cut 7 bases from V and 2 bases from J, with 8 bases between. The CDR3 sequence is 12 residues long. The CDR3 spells CASTGKNYGYTF. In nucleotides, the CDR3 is TGTGCCAGTACCGGGAAAAACTATGGCTACACCTTC.

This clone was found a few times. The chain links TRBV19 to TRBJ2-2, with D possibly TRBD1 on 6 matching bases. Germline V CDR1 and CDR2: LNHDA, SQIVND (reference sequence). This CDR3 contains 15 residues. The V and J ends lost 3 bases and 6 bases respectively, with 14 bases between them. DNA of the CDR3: TGTGCCAGTAGTATTCAGGCAGGGGCGGCCGGGGAGCTGTTTTTT. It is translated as CASSIQAGAAGELFF.

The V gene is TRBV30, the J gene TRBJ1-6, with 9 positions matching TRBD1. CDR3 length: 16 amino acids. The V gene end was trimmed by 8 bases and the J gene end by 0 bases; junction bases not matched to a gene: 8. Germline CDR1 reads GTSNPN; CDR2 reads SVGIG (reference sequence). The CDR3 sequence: CAGSTGGSSYNSPLHF. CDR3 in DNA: TGTGCCGGTTCGACAGGGGGTAGCTCCTATAATTCACCCCTCCACTTT.

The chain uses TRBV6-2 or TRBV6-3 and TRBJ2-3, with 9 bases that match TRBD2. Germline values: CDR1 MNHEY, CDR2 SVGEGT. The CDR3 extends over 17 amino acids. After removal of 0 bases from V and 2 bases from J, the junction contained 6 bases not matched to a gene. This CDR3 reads CASSYSSLAGPTDTQYF. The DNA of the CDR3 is TGTGCCAGCAGTTACTCCTCCCTAGCGGGGCCCACAGATACGCAGTATTTT.

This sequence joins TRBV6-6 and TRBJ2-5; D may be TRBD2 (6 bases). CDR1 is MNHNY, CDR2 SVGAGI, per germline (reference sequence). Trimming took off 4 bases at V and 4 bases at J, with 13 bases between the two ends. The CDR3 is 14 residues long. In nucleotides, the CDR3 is TGTGCCAGCAGTTCCACAAGGGGAGGAGAGACCCAGTACTTC. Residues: CASSSTRGGETQYF.

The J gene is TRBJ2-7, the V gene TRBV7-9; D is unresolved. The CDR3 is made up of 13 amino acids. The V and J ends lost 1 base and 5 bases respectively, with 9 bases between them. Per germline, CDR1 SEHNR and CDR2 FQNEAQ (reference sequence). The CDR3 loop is CASSLENTDEQYF. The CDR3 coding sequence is TGTGCCAGCAGCTTAGAAAATACGGACGAGCAGTACTTC.

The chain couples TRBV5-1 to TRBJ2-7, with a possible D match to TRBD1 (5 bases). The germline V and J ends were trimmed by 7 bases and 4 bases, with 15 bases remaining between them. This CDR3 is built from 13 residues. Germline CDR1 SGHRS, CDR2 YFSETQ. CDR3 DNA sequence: TGCGCCAGCCACGACAGTGACGCGTACGAGCAGTACTTC. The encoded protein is CASHDSDAYEQYF.

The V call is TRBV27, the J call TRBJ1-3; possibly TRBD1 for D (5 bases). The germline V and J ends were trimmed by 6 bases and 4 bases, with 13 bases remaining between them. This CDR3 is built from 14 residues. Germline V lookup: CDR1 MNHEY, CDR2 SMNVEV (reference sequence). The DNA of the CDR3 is TGTGCCAGCAGGGGGGGAGGAGGAGGAAACACCATATATTTT. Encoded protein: CASRGGGGGNTIYF.

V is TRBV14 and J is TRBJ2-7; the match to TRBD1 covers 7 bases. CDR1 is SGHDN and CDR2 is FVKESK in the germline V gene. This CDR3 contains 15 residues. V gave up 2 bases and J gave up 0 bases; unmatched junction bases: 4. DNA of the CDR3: TGTGCCAGCAGCCAACAGACAGGGAGCTCCTACGAGCAGTACTTC. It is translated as CASSQQTGSSYEQYF.

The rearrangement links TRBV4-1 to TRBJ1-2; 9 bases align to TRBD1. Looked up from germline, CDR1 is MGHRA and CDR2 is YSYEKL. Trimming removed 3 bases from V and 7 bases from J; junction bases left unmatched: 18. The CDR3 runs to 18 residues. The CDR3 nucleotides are TGCGCCAGCAGCCACACCCCGGGACAGGGTAATGGTGGACCTGGCTACACCTTC. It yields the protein CASSHTPGQGNGGPGYTF.

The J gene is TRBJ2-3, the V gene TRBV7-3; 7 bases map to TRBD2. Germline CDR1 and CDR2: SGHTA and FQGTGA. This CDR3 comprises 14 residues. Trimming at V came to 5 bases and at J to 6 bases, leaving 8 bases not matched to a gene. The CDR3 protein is CASSRGSTQDTQYF. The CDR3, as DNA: TGTGCCAGCAGCCGCGGGAGCACTCAGGATACGCAGTATTTT.

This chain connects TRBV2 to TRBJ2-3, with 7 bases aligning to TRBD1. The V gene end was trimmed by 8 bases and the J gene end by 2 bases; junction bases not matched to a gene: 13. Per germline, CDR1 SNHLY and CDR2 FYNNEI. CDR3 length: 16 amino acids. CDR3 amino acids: CASRAGTALTTDTQYF. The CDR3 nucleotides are TGTGCCAGCCGAGCCGGGACAGCCTTAACCACAGATACGCAGTATTTT. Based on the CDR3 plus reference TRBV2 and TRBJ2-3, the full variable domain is EPEVTQTPSHQVTQMGQEVILRCVPISNHLYFYWYRQILGQKVEFLVSFYNNEISEKSEIFDDQFSVERPDGSNFTLKIRSTKLEDSAMYFCASRAGTALTTDTQYFGPGTRLTVL.

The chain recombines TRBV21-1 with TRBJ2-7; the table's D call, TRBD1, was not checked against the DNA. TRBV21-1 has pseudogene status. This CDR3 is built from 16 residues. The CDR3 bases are TGTGCCAGCAGCAAAGTCAGGGTTCGGTCCCCCTACGAGCAGTACTTC. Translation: CASSKVRVRSPYEQYF.

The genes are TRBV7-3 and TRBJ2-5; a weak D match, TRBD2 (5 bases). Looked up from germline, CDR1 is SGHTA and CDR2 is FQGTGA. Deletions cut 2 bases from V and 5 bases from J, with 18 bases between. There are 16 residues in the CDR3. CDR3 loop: CASSLGLTGSVETQYF. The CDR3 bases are TGTGCCAGCAGCTTAGGTCTCACTGGGAGTGTCGAGACCCAGTACTTC.

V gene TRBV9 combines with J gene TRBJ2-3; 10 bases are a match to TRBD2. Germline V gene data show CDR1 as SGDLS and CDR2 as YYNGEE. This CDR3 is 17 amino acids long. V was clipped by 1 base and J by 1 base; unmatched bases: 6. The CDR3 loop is CASSVPLLAGGTDTQYF. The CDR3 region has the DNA TGTGCCAGCAGCGTACCCCTTCTAGCGGGGGGCACAGATACGCAGTATTTT. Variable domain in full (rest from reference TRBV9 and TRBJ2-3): DSGVTQTPKHLITATGQRVTLRCSPRSGDLSVYWYQQSLDQGLQFLIQYYNGEERAKGNILERFSAQQFPDLHSELNLSSLELGDSALYFCASSVPLLAGGTDTQYFGPGTRLTVL.